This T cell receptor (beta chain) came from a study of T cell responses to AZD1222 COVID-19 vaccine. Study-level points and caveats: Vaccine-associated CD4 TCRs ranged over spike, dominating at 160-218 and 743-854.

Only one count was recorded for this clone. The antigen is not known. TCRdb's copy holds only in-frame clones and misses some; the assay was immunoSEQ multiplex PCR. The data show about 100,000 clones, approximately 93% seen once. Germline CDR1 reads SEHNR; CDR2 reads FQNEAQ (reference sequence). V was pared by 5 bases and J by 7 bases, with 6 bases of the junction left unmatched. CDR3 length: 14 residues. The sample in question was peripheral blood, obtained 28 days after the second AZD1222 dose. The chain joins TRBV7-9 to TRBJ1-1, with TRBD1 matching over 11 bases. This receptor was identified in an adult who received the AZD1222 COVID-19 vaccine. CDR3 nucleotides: TGTGCCAGCAGCACAGGACAGGGGGCCAGTGAAGCTTTCTTT. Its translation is CASSTGQGASEAFF.